The clone carrying this T cell receptor (beta chain) showed up many times. This entry belongs to a study of blood T cell repertoires in COVID-19. Method: immunoSEQ multiplex PCR; TCRdb's copy keeps in-frame clones and lacks some. Here the sample spans a few hundred thousand clones, about four fifths being singletons. Germline loops: CDR1 SGHAT, CDR2 FQNNGV. After removal of 4 bases from V and 3 bases from J, the junction contained 3 bases not matched to a gene. The CDR3 covers 15 residues. Specimen: peripheral blood. The receptor comes from a man at least 80 years old with acute or convalescent COVID-19. The V and J genes are TRBV11-2 and TRBJ1-5, with 10 nucleotides matching TRBD1. The CDR3 DNA follows: TGTGCCAGCAGCTGGACAGGGGGGTCCAATCAGCCCCAGCATTTT. It yields the protein CASSWTGGSNQPQHF.